The T cell receptor beta chain described here comes from a study of identical twins. Looked up from germline, CDR1 is SQVTM and CDR2 is ANQGSEA. V shed 1 base, J shed 3 bases, and the junction held 3 bases outside the gene matches. This CDR3 has 15 residues. TCRdb analysed the 5' RACE reads with MiXCR anew, one entry per CDR3 protein. The table includes about 240,000 distinct CDR3 sequences, roughly a tenth detected once. The TCR was taken from a man aged 45-65 years in good health. Sequenced material: memory T cells sorted from blood. V and J are TRBV29-1 and TRBJ2-3; 11 nucleotides align to TRBD2. The CDR3 reads CSVEGLAGYTDTQYF. The DNA for the CDR3 is TGCAGCGTTGAAGGACTAGCGGGATATACAGATACGCAGTATTTT.